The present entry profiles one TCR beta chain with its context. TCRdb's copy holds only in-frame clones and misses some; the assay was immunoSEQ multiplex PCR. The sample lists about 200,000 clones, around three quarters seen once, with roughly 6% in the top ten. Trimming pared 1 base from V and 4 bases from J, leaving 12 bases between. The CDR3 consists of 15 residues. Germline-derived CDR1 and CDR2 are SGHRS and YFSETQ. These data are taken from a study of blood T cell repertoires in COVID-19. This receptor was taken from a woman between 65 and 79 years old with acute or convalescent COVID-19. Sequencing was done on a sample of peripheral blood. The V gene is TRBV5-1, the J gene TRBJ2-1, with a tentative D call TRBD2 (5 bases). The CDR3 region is CASSLSEGVYNEQFF. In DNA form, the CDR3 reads TGCGCCAGCAGCTTGTCCGAGGGTGTTTACAATGAGCAGTTCTTC.